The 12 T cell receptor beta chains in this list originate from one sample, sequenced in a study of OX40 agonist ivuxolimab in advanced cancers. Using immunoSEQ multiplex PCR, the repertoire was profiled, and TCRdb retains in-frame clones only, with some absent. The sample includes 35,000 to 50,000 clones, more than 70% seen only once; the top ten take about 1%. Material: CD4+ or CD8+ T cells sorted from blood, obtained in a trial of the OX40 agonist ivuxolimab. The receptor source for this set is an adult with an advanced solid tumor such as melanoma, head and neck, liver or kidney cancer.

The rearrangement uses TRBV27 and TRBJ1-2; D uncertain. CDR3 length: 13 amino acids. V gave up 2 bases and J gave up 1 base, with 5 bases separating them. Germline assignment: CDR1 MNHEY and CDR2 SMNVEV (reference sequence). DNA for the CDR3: TGTGCCAGCAGTTTAAGGCTTAACTATGGCTACACCTTC. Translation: CASSLRLNYGYTF.

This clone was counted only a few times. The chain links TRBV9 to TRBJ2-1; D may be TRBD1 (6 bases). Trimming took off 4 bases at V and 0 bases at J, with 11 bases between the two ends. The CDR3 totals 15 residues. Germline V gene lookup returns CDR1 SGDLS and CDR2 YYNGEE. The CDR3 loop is CASSRTGTSYNEQFF. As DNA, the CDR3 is TGTGCCAGCAGCAGAACAGGGACCTCCTACAATGAGCAGTTCTTC.

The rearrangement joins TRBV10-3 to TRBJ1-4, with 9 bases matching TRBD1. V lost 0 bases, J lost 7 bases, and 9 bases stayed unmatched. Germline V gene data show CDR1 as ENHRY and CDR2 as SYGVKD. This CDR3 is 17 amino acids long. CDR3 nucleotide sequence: TGTGCCATCAGTGAGTCCCAACCGGGACAGGGCGGTGAAAAACTGTTTTTT. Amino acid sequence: CAISESQPGQGGEKLFF.

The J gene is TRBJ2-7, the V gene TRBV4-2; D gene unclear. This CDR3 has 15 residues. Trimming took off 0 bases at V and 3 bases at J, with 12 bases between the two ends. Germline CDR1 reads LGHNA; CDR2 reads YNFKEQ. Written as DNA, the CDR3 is TGTGCCAGCAGCCAAGATTTTGGTCGATACTACGAGCAGTACTTC. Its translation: CASSQDFGRYYEQYF.

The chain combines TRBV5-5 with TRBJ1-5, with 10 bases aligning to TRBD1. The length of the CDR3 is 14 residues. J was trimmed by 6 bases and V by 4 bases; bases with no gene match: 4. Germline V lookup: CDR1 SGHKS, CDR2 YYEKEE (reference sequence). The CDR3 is CASSPGQGFQPQHF. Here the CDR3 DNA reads TGTGCCAGCAGCCCGGGACAGGGGTTTCAGCCCCAGCATTTT.

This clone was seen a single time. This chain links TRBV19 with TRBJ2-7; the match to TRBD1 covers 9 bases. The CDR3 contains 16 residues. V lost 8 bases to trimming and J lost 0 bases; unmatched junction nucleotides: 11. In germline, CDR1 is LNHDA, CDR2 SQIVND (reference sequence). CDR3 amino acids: CASSPAGTGRSYEQYF. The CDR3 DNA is TGTGCCAGTTCCCCAGCCGGGACAGGGCGCTCCTACGAGCAGTACTTC.

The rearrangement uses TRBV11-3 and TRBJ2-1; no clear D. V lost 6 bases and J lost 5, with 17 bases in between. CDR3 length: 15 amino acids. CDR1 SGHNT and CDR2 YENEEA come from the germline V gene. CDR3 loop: CASSTNSLRDNEQFF. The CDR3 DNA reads TGTGCCAGCAGTACAAATAGTCTTCGGGACAATGAGCAGTTCTTC.

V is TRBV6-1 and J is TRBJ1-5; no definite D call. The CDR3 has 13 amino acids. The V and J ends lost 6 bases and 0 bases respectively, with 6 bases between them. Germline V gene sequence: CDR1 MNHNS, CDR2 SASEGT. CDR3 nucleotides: TGTGCCAGCAGCGGAGGTAGCAATCAGCCCCAGCATTTT. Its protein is CASSGGSNQPQHF.

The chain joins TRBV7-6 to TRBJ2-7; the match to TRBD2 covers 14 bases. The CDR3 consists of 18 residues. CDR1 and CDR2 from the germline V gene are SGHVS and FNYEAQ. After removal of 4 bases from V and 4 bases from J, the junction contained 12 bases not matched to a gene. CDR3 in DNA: TGTGCCAGCAGCTCCCTGACTAGCGGGAGGGCCTTGAATTACGAGCAGTACTTC. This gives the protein CASSSLTSGRALNYEQYF.

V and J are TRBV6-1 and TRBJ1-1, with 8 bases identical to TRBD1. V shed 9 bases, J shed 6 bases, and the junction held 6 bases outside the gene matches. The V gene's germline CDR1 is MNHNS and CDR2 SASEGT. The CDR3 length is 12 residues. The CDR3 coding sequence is TGTGCCAGTTGGGGACAGGCTTCTGAAGCTTTCTTT. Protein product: CASWGQASEAFF.

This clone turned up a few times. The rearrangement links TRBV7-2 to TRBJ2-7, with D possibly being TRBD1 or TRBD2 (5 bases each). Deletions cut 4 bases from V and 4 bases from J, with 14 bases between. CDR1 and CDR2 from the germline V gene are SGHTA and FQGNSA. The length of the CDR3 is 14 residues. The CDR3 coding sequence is TGTGCCAGCAGCTCGTCAATCGGGGCTTACGAGCAGTACTTC. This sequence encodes CASSSSIGAYEQYF.

In nucleotides, the CDR3 is TGTGCCAGCAGCTTGTCCCCAGGGGGCGAATACGAGCAGTACTTC. This encodes CASSLSPGGEYEQYF. The chain employs TRBV5-5 and TRBJ2-7; TRBD1 aligns across 8 bases. Germline assignment: CDR1 SGHKS and CDR2 YYEKEE (reference sequence). The junction had 7 bases not matched to a gene; V was cut back by 1 base and J by 4 bases. The CDR3 is 15 residues long.